This entry lists 27 T cell receptor beta chains sequenced from one sample in a study of T cells in Graves' hyperthyroidism and ophthalmopathy. Amplified TCR beta CDR3 regions came from RNA transcripts. TCR CDR3 regions were first amplified by RT-PCR with HTBI primers. TCRdb re-called the multiplex PCR reads through MiXCR, storing one row per CDR3 protein. The sample lists some 690,000 distinct CDR3 sequences, approximately 15% occurring once. Sample: blood. These receptor sequences come from a man aged 45 to 65 with Graves' hyperthyroidism.

This clonotype has a count of ten or more. This sequence joins TRBV30 and TRBJ1-1; the D is unclear. The CDR3 runs 13 residues. Germline values: CDR1 GTSNPN, CDR2 SVGIG (reference sequence). Trimming pared 4 bases from V and 2 bases from J, leaving 11 bases between. CDR3 amino acids: CAWMWRGNTEAFF. DNA for the CDR3: TGTGCCTGGATGTGGCGGGGAAACACTGAAGCTTTCTTT.

This clonotype occurred many times. This rearrangement joins TRBV12-3 or TRBV12-4 to TRBJ1-4; the D is unclear. The length of the CDR3 is 17 residues. V was trimmed by 5 bases and J by 0 bases, leaving 16 bases between them. The CDR3: CASSTDREAATNEKLFF. The DNA for the CDR3 is TGTGCCAGCAGTACGGACCGAGAAGCTGCAACTAATGAAAAACTGTTTTTT.

This chain links TRBV7-2 with TRBJ1-2, with D unclear. This CDR3 region has 14 residues. Trimming left V 3 bases short and J 0 bases short, with 8 bases between. Germline V gene data show CDR1 as SGHTA and CDR2 as FQGNSA. CDR3 residues: CASSFSVTNYGYTF. The CDR3 bases are TGTGCCAGCAGCTTCTCCGTGACTAACTATGGCTACACCTTC.

In its sample, this clonotype was seen many times. The gene calls are TRBV12-3 or TRBV12-4 and TRBJ1-1; TRBD1 might be the D (6 bases). The V and J ends lost 5 bases and 0 bases respectively, with 10 bases between them. The CDR3 totals 14 residues. Here the CDR3 reads CASSVAGVNTEAFF. For the CDR3, the DNA is TGTGCCAGCAGTGTGGCAGGGGTGAACACTGAAGCTTTCTTT.

In this sample, this clonotype turned up a few times. This chain links TRBV6-2 or TRBV6-3 with TRBJ2-1; 14 positions agree with TRBD2. This CDR3 is built from 16 residues. The V and J ends lost 6 bases and 5 bases, in that order; junction bases with no gene match: 6. The germline CDR1 and CDR2 sequences are MNHEY and SVGEGT. The CDR3 spells CASRPTSGRENNEQFF. DNA for the CDR3: TGTGCCAGCAGGCCGACTAGCGGGAGGGAGAACAATGAGCAGTTCTTC.

Many counts were recorded for this clonotype. The CDR3 region is CASKQGARETQYF. CDR3 bases: TGTGCCAGCAAGCAGGGGGCTAGGGAGACCCAGTACTTC. The genes are TRBV6-5 and TRBJ2-5; 8 nucleotides line up with TRBD1. CDR3 length equals 13 residues. Germline loops: CDR1 MNHEY, CDR2 SVGAGI. V was pared by 7 bases and J by 5 bases, with 6 bases of the junction left unmatched.

Concerning this clonotype itself: At one end, the junction sequence differs from germline, possibly due to a read error. The CDR3 reads CSVWKGGSNEQYF. In nucleotides, the CDR3 is TGCAGCGTCTGGAAAGGGGGCTCCAACGAGCAGTACTTC. The chain uses TRBV29-1 and TRBJ2-7; TRBD1 matches 7 bases. Germline V gene sequence: CDR1 SQVTM, CDR2 ANQGSEA. The CDR3 spans 13 residues.

This clonotype showed up many times. The junction and the germline gene differ at one end; a read error may be behind it. The rearrangement joins TRBV5-1 to TRBJ2-1; D gene uncertain. The germline V gene encodes CDR1 SGHRS and CDR2 YFSETQ. The length of the CDR3 is 14 residues. This CDR3 is CASSLLSSYNEQFF. The CDR3 coding sequence is TGTGCCAGCAGTTTACTTAGCTCCTACAATGAGCAGTTCTTC.

This clonotype was detected ten times or more. The V gene is TRBV28, the J gene TRBJ2-3; TRBD1 is a possible D gene (5 bases). Trimming left V 2 bases short and J 5 bases short, with 17 bases between. The germline CDR1 and CDR2 sequences are MDHEN and SYDVKM. The CDR3 totals 16 residues. The CDR3 loop reads CASSLGVGRELDTQYF. CDR3 DNA sequence: TGTGCCAGCAGTTTAGGAGTTGGCAGGGAATTAGATACGCAGTATTTT.

This clonotype was counted only a few times. The rearrangement uses TRBV11-2 and TRBJ2-2; 10 bases agree with TRBD2. CDR1 SGHAT and CDR2 FQNNGV come from the germline V gene. This CDR3 is 16 amino acids long. J lost 3 bases, V lost 5 bases, and 6 bases had no gene match. CDR3 bases: TGTGCCAGCAGCCACCTAGCGGGAGTAGACACCGGGGAGCTGTTTTTT. Protein sequence: CASSHLAGVDTGELFF.

For this clonotype: One base away lies a much larger clone, so this may be a sequencing read error. This chain uses TRBV10-3 with TRBJ2-1, with D perhaps TRBD2 (5 bases). The CDR3 loop spans 14 amino acids. Germline CDR1 ENHRY, CDR2 SYGVKD. CDR3 bases: TGTGCCCTCAGTGGTCGGGGTAACTACAATGAGCAGTTCTTC. Its protein is CALSGRGNYNEQFF.

CDR3 sequence (DNA): TGTGCCAGCAGTTTAGACGCGGGGGTCGCAGATACGCAGTATTTT. It translates to CASSLDAGVADTQYF. V is TRBV27 and J is TRBJ2-3, with 7 bases that match TRBD2. The CDR3 runs to 15 residues. CDR1 is MNHEY and CDR2 is SMNVEV in the germline V gene (reference sequence). The V and J ends lost 2 bases and 4 bases, in that order; junction bases with no gene match: 6.

This clonotype came up a few times. The V call is TRBV6-2 or TRBV6-3, the J call TRBJ1-2; D is uncertain. The germline CDR1 and CDR2 sequences are MNHEY and SVGEGT. This CDR3 region has 12 residues. V was trimmed by 0 bases and J by 8 bases, leaving 7 bases between them. In DNA, the CDR3 is TGTGCCAGCAGTTACTCAGGAGTCGGCTACACCTTC. This codes for CASSYSGVGYTF.

The chain carries TRBV18 and TRBJ2-3, with a possible D match to TRBD2 (5 bases). Germline-derived CDR1 and CDR2 are KGHSH and LQKENI. The CDR3 spans 15 residues. V shed 4 bases and J shed 2 bases, with 13 bases lying between them. The CDR3 DNA is TGTGCCAGCTCACATCCTAAGCGGTACACAGATACGCAGTATTTT. It is translated as CASSHPKRYTDTQYF.

This clonotype was recorded a few times. J is TRBJ2-1 and V is TRBV28, with unresolved D. CDR1 is MDHEN, CDR2 SYDVKM, per germline. This CDR3 is 17 amino acids long. V lost 1 base and J 1 base, leaving 14 bases between the germline ends. In DNA form, the CDR3 reads TGTGCCAGCAGTTTATTAGGTTCCGTAGGGTCCTACAATGAGCAGTTCTTC. Translating it yields CASSLLGSVGSYNEQFF. Based on the CDR3 plus reference TRBV28 and TRBJ2-1, the full variable domain is DVKVTQSSRYLVKRTGEKVFLECVQDMDHENMFWYRQDPGLGLRLIYFSYDVKMKEKGDIPEGYSVSREKKERFSLILESASTNQTSMYLCASSLLGSVGSYNEQFFGPGTRLTVL.

This clonotype was seen many times. V is TRBV6-1 and J is TRBJ2-7; D unclear. Looked up from germline, CDR1 is MNHNS and CDR2 is SASEGT. CDR3 length: 13 residues. Between the trimmed V and J ends, which lost 3 bases and 6 bases, there was a span of 12 bases. CDR3 coding DNA: TGTGCCAGCAGTGAGGACCGCCTGGGCGAGCAGTACTTC. Translation gives CASSEDRLGEQYF.

The sample holds a few counts of this clonotype. V and J are TRBV10-3 and TRBJ2-7; 8 nucleotides agree with TRBD2. CDR3 size: 19 residues. Germline loops: CDR1 ENHRY, CDR2 SYGVKD. The ends lost 3 bases at V and 4 bases at J; junction bases unmatched: 20. The CDR3 nucleotides read TGTGCCATCAGTGATGCCCCTGGTAGTGGCGGGAGGATTTTATACGAGCAGTACTTC. As protein: CAISDAPGSGGRILYEQYF.

The rearrangement joins TRBV19 to TRBJ2-2, with TRBD2 matching 9 bases. J gave up 1 base and V 4 bases, and 1 base lay outside the gene matches. Germline-derived CDR1 and CDR2 are LNHDA and SQIVND (reference sequence). This CDR3 region has 15 residues. DNA for the CDR3: TGTGCCAGTAGTAAGACTAGCGGGAACACCGGGGAGCTGTTTTTT. This encodes CASSKTSGNTGELFF.

This clonotype was counted only a few times. The chain joins TRBV30 to TRBJ2-7; 8 bases agree with TRBD2. Per the germline V gene, CDR1 is GTSNPN and CDR2 is SVGIG (reference sequence). V shed 2 bases, J shed 0 bases, and the junction held 9 bases outside the gene matches. This CDR3 region has 16 residues. CDR3 sequence: CAWSRIAGITSYEQYF. The CDR3 region has the DNA TGTGCCTGGAGTAGAATAGCGGGAATTACCTCCTACGAGCAGTACTTC.

This clonotype was counted a few times. J is TRBJ2-1 and V is TRBV7-9, with 11 bases aligning to TRBD2. This CDR3 contains 20 residues. V gave up 3 bases and J gave up 0 bases; unmatched junction bases: 13. The germline CDR1 and CDR2 sequences are SEHNR and FQNEAQ (reference sequence). The CDR3 sequence is CASSFGYSGRAGSSYNEQFF. CDR3 DNA sequence: TGTGCCAGCAGCTTCGGTTATAGCGGGAGGGCCGGGAGCTCCTACAATGAGCAGTTCTTC.

This clonotype was seen at least ten times. V usage is TRBV11-2 and J usage is TRBJ1-2; D perhaps matches TRBD1 (6 bases). Trimming removed 1 base at V and 5 bases at J, with 14 bases between. The CDR3 runs to 15 residues. Germline assignment: CDR1 SGHAT and CDR2 FQNNGV. The DNA of the CDR3 is TGTGCCAGCAGCTTAGTCGGGGGCGCAGGGTATGGCTACACCTTC. Amino acid sequence: CASSLVGGAGYGYTF. The full variable domain, completed using reference TRBV11-2 and TRBJ1-2, is EAGVAQSPRYKIIEKRQSVAFWCNPISGHATLYWYQQILGQGPKLLIQFQNNGVVDDSQLPKDRFSAERLKGVDSTLKIQPAKLEDSAVYLCASSLVGGAGYGYTFGSGTRLTVV.

This clonotype was seen at least ten times. V usage is TRBV10-3 and J usage is TRBJ1-1; a possible D gene is TRBD1 (6 bases). Germline assignment: CDR1 ENHRY and CDR2 SYGVKD. V lost 2 bases, J lost 5 bases, and 15 bases lay in between. The CDR3 sequence is 15 residues long. The CDR3 here is CAISEMSKGGTEAFF. The CDR3 DNA is TGTGCCATCAGTGAGATGTCTAAAGGGGGGACTGAAGCTTTCTTT.

With regard to this clonotype: With a much larger clone just one base away, this may be a read error. Because it lacks the conserved phenylalanine or tryptophan at the end, this CDR3 is likely a read error. The chain combines TRBV5-4 with TRBJ2-5, with D hard to call. The CDR3 runs 14 residues. The germline V gene has CDR1 SGHNT and CDR2 YYREEE (reference sequence). Trimming took off 3 bases at V and 0 bases at J, with 9 bases between the two ends. The CDR3: CASSSTTYQETQYS. CDR3 DNA: TGTGCCAGCAGCTCGACAACGTACCAAGAGACCCAGTACTCC.

This clonotype was seen only once. The rearrangement links TRBV9 to TRBJ2-1; TRBD2 matches 15 bases. The germline V gene has CDR1 SGDLS and CDR2 YYNGEE. This CDR3 is 16 amino acids long. The J segment lost 10 bases and the V segment lost 0 bases, leaving 5 bases of the junction unmatched. CDR3: CASSVEGLAGGDEQFF. The CDR3, as DNA: TGTGCCAGCAGCGTAGAGGGACTAGCGGGAGGAGACGAGCAGTTCTTC.

The chain recombines TRBV6-1 with TRBJ1-5; D gene unclear. CDR1 and CDR2 from the germline V gene are MNHNS and SASEGT. The CDR3 has 15 residues. The V end lost 4 bases, the J end lost 0 bases, and 10 bases lay between the germline ends. The CDR3: CASSVSRYSNQPQHF. The CDR3 DNA reads TGTGCCAGCAGTGTGTCCCGATATAGCAATCAGCCCCAGCATTTT.

Ten or more counts support this clonotype. At one end the junction does not follow the germline gene, possibly because of a read error. The V gene is TRBV27, the J gene TRBJ1-2; 7 bases match TRBD1. Germline values: CDR1 MNHEY, CDR2 SMNVEV (reference sequence). The length of the CDR3 is 15 residues. The chain's CDR3 is CASSVSLTGENGYTF. The CDR3 DNA is TGTGCCAGCAGTGTATCCCTTACAGGGGAGAATGGCTACACCTTC.

There are many counts of this clonotype. V usage is TRBV18 and J usage is TRBJ1-1, with D uncertain. The V end lost 8 bases, the J end lost 4 bases, and 14 bases lay between the germline ends. The CDR3 totals 13 residues. In germline, CDR1 is KGHSH, CDR2 LQKENI. In nucleotides, the CDR3 is TGTGCCAGCCAATTACAGCAGAGCACTGAAGCTTTCTTT. Translation: CASQLQQSTEAFF.